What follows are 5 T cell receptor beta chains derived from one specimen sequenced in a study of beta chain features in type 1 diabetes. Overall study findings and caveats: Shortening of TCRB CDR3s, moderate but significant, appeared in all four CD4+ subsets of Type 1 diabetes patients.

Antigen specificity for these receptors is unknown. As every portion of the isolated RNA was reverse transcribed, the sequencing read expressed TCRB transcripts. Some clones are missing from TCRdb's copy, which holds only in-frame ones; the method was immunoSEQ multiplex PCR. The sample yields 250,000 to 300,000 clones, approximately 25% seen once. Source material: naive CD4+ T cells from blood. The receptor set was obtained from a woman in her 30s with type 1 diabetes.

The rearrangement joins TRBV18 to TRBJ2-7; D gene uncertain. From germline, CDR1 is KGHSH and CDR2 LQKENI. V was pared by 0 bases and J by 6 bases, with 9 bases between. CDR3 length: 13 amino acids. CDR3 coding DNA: TGTGCCAGCTCACCACCGACAACCTCCGAGCAGTACTTC. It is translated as CASSPPTTSEQYF. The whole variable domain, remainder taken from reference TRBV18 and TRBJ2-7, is NAGVMQNPRHLVRRRGQEARLRCSPMKGHSHVYWYRQLPEEGLKFMVYLQKENIIDESGMPKERFSAEFPKEGPSILRIQQVVRGDSAAYFCASSPPTTSEQYFGPGTRLTVT.

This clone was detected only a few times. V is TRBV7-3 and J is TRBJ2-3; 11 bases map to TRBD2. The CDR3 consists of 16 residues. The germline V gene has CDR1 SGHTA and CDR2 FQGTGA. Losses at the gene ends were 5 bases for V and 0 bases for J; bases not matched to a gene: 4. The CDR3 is CASSLRLAGSTDTQYF. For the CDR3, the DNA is TGTGCCAGCAGCCTTCGACTAGCGGGAAGCACAGATACGCAGTATTTT.

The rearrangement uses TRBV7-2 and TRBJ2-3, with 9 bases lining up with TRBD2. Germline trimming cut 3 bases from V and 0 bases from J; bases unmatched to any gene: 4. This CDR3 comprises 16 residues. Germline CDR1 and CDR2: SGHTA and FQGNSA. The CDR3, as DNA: TGTGCCAGCAGCTTTACTAGCGGGCCGAGCACAGATACGCAGTATTTT. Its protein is CASSFTSGPSTDTQYF.

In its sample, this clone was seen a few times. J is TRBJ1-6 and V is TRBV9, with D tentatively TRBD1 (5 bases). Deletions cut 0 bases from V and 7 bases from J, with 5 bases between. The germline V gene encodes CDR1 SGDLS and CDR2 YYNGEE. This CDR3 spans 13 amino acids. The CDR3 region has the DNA TGTGCCAGCAGCGTAGACAGGAATTCACCCCTCCACTTT. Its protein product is CASSVDRNSPLHF.

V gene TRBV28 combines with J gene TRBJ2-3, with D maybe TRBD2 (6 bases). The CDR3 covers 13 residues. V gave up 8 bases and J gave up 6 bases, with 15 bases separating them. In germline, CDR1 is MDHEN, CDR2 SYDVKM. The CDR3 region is CASSPGRWDTQYF. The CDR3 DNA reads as TGTGCCAGCTCCCCAGGGAGGTGGGATACGCAGTATTTT. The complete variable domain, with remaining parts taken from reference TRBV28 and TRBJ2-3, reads DVKVTQSSRYLVKRTGEKVFLECVQDMDHENMFWYRQDPGLGLRLIYFSYDVKMKEKGDIPEGYSVSREKKERFSLILESASTNQTSMYLCASSPGRWDTQYFGPGTRLTVL.